The text below deals with one TCR beta chain. It has no known antigen specificity. Base qualities are missing; no much larger clone stands one base away. Sequenced on an Illumina HiSeq 2500. Quantitative 5'-RACE with molecular barcodes was used to prepare TCR beta libraries. From the authors' description of their analysis: Disease-linked TCR variants were identified with a new computational method built on a probabilistic model of VDJ rearrangement. Using fastp at Q25 and MiXCR, TCRdb reprocessed the public reads and kept productive beta chains. Under each unique CDR3 protein, matching rows form one entry showing the most common genes and DNA. In this record, the V and J calls reflect TCRdb's handling and not the investigators' own analysis. This sample gives about 140,000 distinct CDR3 sequences in total; about 32% of them show up just once. Approximately 5.9% of the sample comes from the top ten.

Synovial fluid samples and blood samples obtained from the same ankylosing spondylitis patients were matched. The CDR3, cysteine through phenylalanine, is 13 amino acids long. Just the 39-base CDR3 DNA is kept, in frame starting at base 1. A distance of 13 bases separates the germline ends of V and J, which lose 3 bases and 7 bases respectively. CDR1 and CDR2 (SEHNR, FQNEAQ) derive from the germline V gene (reference sequence). This entry belongs to a study of CD8 T cells in ankylosing spondylitis (dated by TCRdb to 2016 to 2017). Regarding the study in general: To find TCR variants linked to disease, the study profiled T cell receptor beta repertoires in ankylosing spondylitis patients and healthy donors. The full study cohort was made up of roughly 25 ankylosing spondylitis patients and over 90 healthy donors. Peripheral blood was sampled, and synovial fluid was also collected from ankylosing spondylitis patients.

General conclusions and limits of the study: A TCR beta motif of several highly homologous amino acid variants appeared characteristic of blood from ankylosing spondylitis patients. Significant enrichment of the disease-linked clones was reported in matched synovial fluid samples from ankylosing spondylitis patients. Some motif variants were previously reported in synovial fluid and blood of reactive arthritis patients, suggesting common disease-initiation mechanisms. The disease-linked clones had a CD8+ phenotype and were found at relatively low frequencies in peripheral blood.

Sequencing was carried out using synovial fluid, either unsorted or a sorted T cell fraction (not recorded which). The chain is made from TRBV7-9 and TRBJ2-7; no D gene can be assigned with confidence. The sequence derives from a male donor with ankylosing spondylitis. The DNA sequence is as follows: TGTGCCAGCAGCTTGAATCCGGCCCAGGAGCAGTACTTC. This is translated as CASSLNPAQEQYF.